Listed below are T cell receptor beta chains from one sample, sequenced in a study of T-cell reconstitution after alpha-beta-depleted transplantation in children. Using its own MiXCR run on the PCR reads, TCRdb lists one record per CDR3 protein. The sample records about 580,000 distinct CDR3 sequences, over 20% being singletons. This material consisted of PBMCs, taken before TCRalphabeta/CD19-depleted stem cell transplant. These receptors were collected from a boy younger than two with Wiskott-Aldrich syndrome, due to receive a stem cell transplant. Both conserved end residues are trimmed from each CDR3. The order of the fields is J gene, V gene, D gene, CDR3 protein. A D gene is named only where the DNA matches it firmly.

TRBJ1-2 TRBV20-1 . SAGPYGGDGYT
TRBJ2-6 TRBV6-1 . ASRPTTESGANVLT
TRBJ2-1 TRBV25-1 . ASSEYVRGWEQF
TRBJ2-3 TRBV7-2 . ASSPDQAGFSTDTQY
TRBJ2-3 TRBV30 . AWSVETTFTDTQY
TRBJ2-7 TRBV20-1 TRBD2 SAGGVLAGLEYEQY
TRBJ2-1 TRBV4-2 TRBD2 ASSQQKVASGRLDNEQF
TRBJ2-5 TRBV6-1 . ASSEAWWKTQY
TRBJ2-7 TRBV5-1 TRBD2 ASSFAGTSGSYEQY
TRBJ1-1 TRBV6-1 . ASSERDTLWAF
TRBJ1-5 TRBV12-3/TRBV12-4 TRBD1 ASTRTGSNQPQH
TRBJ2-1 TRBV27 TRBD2 ASSPRGLAGHEQF
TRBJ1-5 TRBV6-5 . ASSYRGESNQPQH
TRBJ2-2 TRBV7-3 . ASASSGPGELF
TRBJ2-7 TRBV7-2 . ASSLKVNYEQY
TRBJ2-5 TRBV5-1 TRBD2 ASIPGLAGRRAETQY
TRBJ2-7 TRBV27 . ASSPLAGGGQY
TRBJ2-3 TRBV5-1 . ASSHTRDTQY
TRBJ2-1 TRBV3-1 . ASSQSSEQF
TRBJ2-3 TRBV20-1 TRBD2 SARGLAVTTQY
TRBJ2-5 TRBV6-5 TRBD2 ASSYGIAGGETQY
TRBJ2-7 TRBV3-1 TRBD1 ASSPGQGTYEQY
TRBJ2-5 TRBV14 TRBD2 ASSQAPSLAGGAETQY
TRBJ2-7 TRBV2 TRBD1 ASSEGQAPYEQY
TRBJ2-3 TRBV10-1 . ASSEPGEVTDTQY
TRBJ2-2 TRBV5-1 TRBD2 ASTPWGLAGGTGELF
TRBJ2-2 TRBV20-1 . SARGDGYTGELF
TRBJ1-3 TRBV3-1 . ASSQHGSGNTIY
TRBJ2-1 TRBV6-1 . ASSDLAGKKINEQF
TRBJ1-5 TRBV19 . ASSIADSNQPQH
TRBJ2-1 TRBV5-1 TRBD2 ASSLTGTSGGYNEQF
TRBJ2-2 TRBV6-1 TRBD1 ASRGQGAGELF
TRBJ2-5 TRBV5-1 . ASSSIPGMGETQY
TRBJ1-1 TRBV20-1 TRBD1 SCWDRINTEAF
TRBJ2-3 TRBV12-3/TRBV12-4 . ASSLSRESDTQY
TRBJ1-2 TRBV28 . ASRRGGEFYGYT
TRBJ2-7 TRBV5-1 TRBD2 ASSLAREGDQY
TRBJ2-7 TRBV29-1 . SVVLGTYEQY
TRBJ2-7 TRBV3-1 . ASSLTGLLIDEQY
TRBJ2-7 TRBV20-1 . SASLDSYEQY
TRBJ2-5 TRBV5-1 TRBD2 ASSASGKTETQY
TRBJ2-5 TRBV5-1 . ASSGGYRQETQY
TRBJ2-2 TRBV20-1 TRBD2 SARLAGGSGELF
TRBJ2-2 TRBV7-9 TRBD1 ASSPGAGTGPTGELF
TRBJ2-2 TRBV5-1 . ASSSGLRIYAGELF
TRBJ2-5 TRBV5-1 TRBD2 ASRGTSGQETQY
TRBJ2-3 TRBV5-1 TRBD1 ASRDRDTDTQY
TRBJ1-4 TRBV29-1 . SVRRGEKLF
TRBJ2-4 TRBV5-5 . ASSLVGRAKNIQY
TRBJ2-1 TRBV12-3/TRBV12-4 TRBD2 ASSPKGLAGASYNEQF
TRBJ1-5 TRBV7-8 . ASSLGVIRGYSNQPQH
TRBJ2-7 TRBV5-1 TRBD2 ASSLDGGRANEQY
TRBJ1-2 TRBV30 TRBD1 AWSVGQNYGYT
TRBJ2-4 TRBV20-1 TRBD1 SAAGTEKNIQY
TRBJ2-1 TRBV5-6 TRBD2 ASSQTSGRLNEQF
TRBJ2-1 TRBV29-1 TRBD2 SVVVAGHNEQF
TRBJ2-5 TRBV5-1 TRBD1 ASSLQTTGGKTQY
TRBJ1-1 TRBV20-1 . SASGPGVGTEAF